This TCR beta chain was captured in a study of CD8+ T cells in alopecia areata. On the study more broadly: Patients in the treated group were given tofacitinib by mouth, 5 to 10 mg twice a day. Tofacitinib dosing lasted 6 to 18 months, which was then followed by 6 months off drug. Study-level results: An increase in clonality over normal scalp was evident in lesional scalp, especially alopecia totalis/universalis.

The authors extracted RNA and reverse transcribed it into cDNA as the sequencing template. The data were produced by immunoSEQ multiplex PCR, yet TCRdb's version contains in-frame clones alone and is incomplete. This sample has about 11,000 clones, with approximately 60% found just once. To note about this clone: What it binds is not known.

Alopecia areata patients provided lesional scalp punch biopsies and peripheral blood. V shed 2 bases and J shed 4 bases, with 17 bases lying between them. CDR1 is MNHEY, CDR2 SMNVEV, per germline (reference sequence). This CDR3 has 17 residues. This chain connects TRBV27 to TRBJ2-2; weak D call: TRBD1 (6 bases). The origin of this receptor is a human donor with alopecia areata. The source was skin, collected at week 0. CDR3 residues: CASSLGGLGSSTGELFF. The CDR3 DNA follows: TGTGCCAGCAGTTTAGGGGGCCTGGGGAGTAGCACCGGGGAGCTGTTTTTT.